This T cell receptor beta chain came from a study of PD-L1 blockade in urothelial cancer. Study as a whole: Patients, treated from 2014 onward, received atezolizumab 1,200 mg intravenously every 3 weeks.

This CDR3 comprises 12 residues. Trimming took off 5 bases at V and 5 bases at J, with 9 bases between the two ends. Per the germline V gene, CDR1 is SSHAT and CDR2 is FNYEAQ (reference sequence). Time point here: pretreatment peripheral blood. TCRdb's table, derived via immunoSEQ multiplex PCR, lists solely in-frame clones and lacks some. Counted here are some 16,000 clones, over 75% occurring once; the ten biggest clones make up approximately 11%. The receptor was derived from a man between 65 and 85 years old with urothelial cancer. The source material was PBMCs, sampled around atezolizumab (anti-PD-L1) treatment. This chain joins TRBV7-7 and TRBJ2-5; D ambiguous. The CDR3 region has the DNA TGTGCCAGCAGCCCAGATCAGGAGACCCAGTACTTC. Encoded protein: CASSPDQETQYF. Full variable domain (outside the CDR3, taken from reference TRBV7-7 and TRBJ2-5): GAGVSQSPRYKVTKRGQDVTLRCDPISSHATLYWYQQALGQGPEFLTYFNYEAQPDKSGLPSDRFSAERPEGSISTLTIQRTEQRDSAMYRCASSPDQETQYFGPGTRLLVL.